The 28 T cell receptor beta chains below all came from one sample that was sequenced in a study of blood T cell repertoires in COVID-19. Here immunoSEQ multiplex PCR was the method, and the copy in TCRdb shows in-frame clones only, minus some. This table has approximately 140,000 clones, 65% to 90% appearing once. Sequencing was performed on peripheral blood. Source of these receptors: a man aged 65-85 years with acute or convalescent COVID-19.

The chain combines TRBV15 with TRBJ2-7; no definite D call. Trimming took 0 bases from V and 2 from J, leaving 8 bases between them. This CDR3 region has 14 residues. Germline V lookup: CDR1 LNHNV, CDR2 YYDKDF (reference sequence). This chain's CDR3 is CATSRDATAYEQYF. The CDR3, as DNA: TGTGCCACCAGCAGAGATGCCACAGCCTACGAGCAGTACTTC.

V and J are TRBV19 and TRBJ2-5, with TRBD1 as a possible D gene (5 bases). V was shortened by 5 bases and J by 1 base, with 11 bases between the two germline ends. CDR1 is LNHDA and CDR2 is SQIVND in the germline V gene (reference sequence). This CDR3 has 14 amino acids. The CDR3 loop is CASSPLQGQETQYF. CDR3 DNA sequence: TGTGCCAGTAGTCCCCTGCAGGGCCAAGAGACCCAGTACTTC.

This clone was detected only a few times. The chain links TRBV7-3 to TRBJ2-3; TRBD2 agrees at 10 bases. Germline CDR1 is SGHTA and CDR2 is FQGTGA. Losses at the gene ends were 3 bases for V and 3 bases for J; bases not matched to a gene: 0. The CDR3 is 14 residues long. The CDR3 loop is CASSFSGRTDTQYF. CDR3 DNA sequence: TGTGCCAGCAGCTTTAGCGGGAGGACAGATACGCAGTATTTT.

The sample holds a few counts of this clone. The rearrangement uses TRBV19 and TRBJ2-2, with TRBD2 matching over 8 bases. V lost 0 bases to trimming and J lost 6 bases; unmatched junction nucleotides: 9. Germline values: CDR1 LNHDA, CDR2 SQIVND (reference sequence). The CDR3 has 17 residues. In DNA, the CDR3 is TGTGCCAGTAGTATAGATGCGGGGACTAGTATCCCCGGGGAGCTGTTTTTT. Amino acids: CASSIDAGTSIPGELFF. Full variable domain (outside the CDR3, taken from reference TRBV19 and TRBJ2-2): DGGITQSPKYLFRKEGQNVTLSCEQNLNHDAMYWYRQDPGQGLRLIYYSQIVNDFQKGDIAEGYSVSREKKESFPLTVTSAQKNPTAFYLCASSIDAGTSIPGELFFGEGSRLTVL.

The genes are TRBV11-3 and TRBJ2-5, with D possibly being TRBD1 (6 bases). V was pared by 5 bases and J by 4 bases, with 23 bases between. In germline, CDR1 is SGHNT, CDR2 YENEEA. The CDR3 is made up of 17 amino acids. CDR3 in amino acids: CASSHTPGRGRGETQYF. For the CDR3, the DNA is TGTGCCAGCAGCCACACCCCCGGCAGGGGCAGGGGAGAGACCCAGTACTTC.

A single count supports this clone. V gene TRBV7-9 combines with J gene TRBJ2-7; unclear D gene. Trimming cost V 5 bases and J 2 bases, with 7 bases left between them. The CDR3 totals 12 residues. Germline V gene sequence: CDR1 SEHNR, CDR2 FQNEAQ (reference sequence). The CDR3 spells CASSQIPYEQYF. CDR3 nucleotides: TGTGCCAGCAGCCAGATACCCTACGAGCAGTACTTC.

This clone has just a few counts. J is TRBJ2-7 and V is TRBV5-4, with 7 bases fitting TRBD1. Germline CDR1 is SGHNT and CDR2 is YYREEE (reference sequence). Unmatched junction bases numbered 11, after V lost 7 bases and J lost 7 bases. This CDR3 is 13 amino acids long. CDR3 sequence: CASSTGVIGEQYF. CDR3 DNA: TGTGCCAGCTCAACAGGGGTGATCGGGGAGCAGTACTTC.

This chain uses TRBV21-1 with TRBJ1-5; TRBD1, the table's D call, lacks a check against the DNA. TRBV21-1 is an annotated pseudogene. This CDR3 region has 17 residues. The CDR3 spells CASSSHREGQGNQPQHF. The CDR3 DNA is TGTGCCAGCAGCAGTCACCGTGAGGGACAGGGCAATCAGCCCCAGCATTTT.

CDR3 loop: CSVEGSLRDKNSYEQYF. As DNA, the CDR3 is TGCAGCGTTGAAGGTTCCCTCCGGGACAAAAATTCCTACGAGCAGTACTTC. V and J are TRBV29-1 and TRBJ2-7, with D possibly TRBD1 on 6 matching bases. Between the trimmed V and J ends, which lost 1 base and 1 base, there was a span of 20 bases. Germline CDR1 is SQVTM and CDR2 is ANQGSEA. CDR3 length: 17 amino acids.

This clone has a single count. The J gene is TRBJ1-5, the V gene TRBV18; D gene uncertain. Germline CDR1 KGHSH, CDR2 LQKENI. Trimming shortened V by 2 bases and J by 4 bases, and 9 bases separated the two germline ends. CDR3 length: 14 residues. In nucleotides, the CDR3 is TGTGCCAGCTCACCAGGAACACAGAATCAGCCCCAGCATTTT. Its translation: CASSPGTQNQPQHF. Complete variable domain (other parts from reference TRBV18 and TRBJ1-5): NAGVMQNPRHLVRRRGQEARLRCSPMKGHSHVYWYRQLPEEGLKFMVYLQKENIIDESGMPKERFSAEFPKEGPSILRIQQVVRGDSAAYFCASSPGTQNQPQHFGDGTRLSIL.

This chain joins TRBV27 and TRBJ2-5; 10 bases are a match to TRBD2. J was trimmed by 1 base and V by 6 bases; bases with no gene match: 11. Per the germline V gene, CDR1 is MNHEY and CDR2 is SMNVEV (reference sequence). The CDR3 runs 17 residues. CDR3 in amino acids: CASSRLAGFSAQETQYF. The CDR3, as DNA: TGTGCCAGCAGCCGACTAGCGGGTTTTTCGGCCCAAGAGACCCAGTACTTC.

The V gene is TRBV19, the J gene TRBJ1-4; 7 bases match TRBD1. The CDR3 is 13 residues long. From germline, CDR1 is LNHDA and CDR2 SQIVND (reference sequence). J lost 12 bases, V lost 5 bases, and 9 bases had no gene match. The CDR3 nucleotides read TGTGCCAGTAGTGGGACAGCTGGGGGAGAACTGTTTTTT. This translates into CASSGTAGGELFF.

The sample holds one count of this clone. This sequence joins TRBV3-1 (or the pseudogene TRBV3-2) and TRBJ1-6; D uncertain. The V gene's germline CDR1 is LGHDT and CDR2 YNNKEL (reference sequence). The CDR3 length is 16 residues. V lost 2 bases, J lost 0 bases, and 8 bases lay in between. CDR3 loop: CASSQRGSSYNSPLHF. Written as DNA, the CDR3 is TGTGCCAGCAGCCAACGGGGAAGCTCCTATAATTCACCCCTCCACTTT.

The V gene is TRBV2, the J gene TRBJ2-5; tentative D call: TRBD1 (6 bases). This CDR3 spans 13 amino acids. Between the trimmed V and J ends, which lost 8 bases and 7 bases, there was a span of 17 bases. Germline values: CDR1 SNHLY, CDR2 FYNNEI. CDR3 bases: TGTGCCAGCTATGGGGGCGTGAGAGGGACCCAGTACTTC. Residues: CASYGGVRGTQYF.

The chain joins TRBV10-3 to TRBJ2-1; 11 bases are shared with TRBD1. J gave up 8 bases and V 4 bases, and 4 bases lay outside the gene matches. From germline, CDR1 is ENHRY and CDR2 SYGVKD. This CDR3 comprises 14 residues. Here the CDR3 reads CAISGRTGGHEQFF. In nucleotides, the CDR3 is TGTGCCATCAGTGGACGGACAGGGGGCCATGAGCAGTTCTTC.

The CDR3 DNA reads TGTGCCAGCAGCTTAGAGGGGGCGGGCCTCTACAATGAGCAGTTCTTC. Residues: CASSLEGAGLYNEQFF. The V call is TRBV11-3, the J call TRBJ2-1; D is perhaps TRBD1 (6 bases). This CDR3 contains 16 residues. Germline V CDR1 and CDR2: SGHNT, YENEEA. V shed 0 bases and J shed 3 bases, with 12 bases lying between them.

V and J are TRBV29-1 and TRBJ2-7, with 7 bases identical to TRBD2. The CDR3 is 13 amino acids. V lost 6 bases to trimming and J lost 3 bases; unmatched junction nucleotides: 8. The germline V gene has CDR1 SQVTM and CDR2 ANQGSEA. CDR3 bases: TGCAGCGTCTCATCTGGACTAGTCTACGAGCAGTACTTC. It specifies CSVSSGLVYEQYF.

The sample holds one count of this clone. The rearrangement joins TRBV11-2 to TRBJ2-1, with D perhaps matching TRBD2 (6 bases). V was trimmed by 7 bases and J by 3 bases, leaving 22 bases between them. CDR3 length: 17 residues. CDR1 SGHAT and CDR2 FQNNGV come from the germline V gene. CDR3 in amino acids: CASTYGHGRRDYNEQFF. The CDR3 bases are TGTGCCAGCACCTACGGCCACGGACGGCGGGACTACAATGAGCAGTTCTTC.

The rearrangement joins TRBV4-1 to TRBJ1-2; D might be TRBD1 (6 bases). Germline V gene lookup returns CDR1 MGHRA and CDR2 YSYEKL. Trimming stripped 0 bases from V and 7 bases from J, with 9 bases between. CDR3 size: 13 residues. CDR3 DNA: TGCGCCAGCAGCCAAGATCAGGGGTTTGGCTACACCTTC. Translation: CASSQDQGFGYTF.

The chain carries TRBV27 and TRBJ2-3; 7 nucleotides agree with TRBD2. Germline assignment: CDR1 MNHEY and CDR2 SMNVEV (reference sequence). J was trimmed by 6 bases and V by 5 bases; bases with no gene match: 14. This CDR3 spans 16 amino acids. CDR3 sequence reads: CASSPNFSLGGDTQYF. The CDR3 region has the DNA TGTGCCAGCAGTCCCAACTTTTCACTGGGGGGGGATACGCAGTATTTT.

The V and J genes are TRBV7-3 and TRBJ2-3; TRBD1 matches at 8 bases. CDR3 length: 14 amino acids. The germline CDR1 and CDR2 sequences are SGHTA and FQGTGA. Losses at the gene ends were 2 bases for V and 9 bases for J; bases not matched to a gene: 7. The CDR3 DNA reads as TGTGCCAGCAGCTTAGGGACAGGTCCTAGGACGCAGTATTTT. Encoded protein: CASSLGTGPRTQYF. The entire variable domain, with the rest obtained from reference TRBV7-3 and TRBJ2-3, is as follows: GAGVSQTPSNKVTEKGKYVELRCDPISGHTALYWYRQSLGQGPEFLIYFQGTGAADDSGLPNDRFFAVRPEGSVSTLKIQRTERGDSAVYLCASSLGTGPRTQYFGPGTRLTVL.

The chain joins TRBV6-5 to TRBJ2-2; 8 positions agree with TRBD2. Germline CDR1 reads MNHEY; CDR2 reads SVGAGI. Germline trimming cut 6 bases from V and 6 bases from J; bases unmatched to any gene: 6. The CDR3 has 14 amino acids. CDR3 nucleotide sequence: TGTGCCAGCAGCCTAACTAGCGGTGCCGGGGAGCTGTTTTTT. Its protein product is CASSLTSGAGELFF.

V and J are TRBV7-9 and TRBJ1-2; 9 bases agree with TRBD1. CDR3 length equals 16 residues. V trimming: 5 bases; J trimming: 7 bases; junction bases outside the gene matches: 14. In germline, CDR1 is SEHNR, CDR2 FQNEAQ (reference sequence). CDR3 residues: CASSLPGQGNIGGYTF. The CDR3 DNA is TGTGCCAGCAGCCTCCCGGGACAGGGCAATATAGGTGGCTACACCTTC.

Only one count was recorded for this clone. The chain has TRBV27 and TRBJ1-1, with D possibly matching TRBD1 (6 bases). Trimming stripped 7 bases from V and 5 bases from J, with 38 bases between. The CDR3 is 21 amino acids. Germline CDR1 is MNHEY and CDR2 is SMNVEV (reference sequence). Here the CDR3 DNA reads TGTGCCAGCAAAAGATCTTCTGGAAATATCCAGGGGACCCAATCTAGGACTGAAGCTTTCTTT. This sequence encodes CASKRSSGNIQGTQSRTEAFF.

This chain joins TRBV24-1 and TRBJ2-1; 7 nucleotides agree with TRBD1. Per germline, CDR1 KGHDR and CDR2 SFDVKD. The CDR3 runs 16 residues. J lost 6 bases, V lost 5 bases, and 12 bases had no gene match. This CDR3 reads CATSGIPGQRVNEQFF. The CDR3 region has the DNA TGTGCCACCAGTGGAATACCGGGACAGAGGGTCAATGAGCAGTTCTTC.

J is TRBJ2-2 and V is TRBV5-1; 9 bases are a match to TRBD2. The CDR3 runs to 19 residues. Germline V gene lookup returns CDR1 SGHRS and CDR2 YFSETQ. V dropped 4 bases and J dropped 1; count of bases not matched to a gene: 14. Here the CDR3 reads CASSPGLAPKSENTGELFF. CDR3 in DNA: TGCGCCAGCAGCCCGGGACTAGCCCCAAAATCGGAGAACACCGGGGAGCTGTTTTTT.

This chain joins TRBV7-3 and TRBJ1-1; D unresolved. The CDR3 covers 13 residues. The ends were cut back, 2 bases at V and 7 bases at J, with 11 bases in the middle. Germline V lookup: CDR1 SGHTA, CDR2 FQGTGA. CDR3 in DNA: TGTGCCAGCAGCTTAGGCCCAAGAGGTGAAGCTTTCTTT. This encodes CASSLGPRGEAFF.

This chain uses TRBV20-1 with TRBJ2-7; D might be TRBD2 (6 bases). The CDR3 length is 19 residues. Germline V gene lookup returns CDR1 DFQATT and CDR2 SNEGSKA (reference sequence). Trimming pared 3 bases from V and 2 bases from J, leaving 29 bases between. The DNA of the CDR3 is TGCAGTGCTAGTTTTCAGTCAGGGCGAAGGAGCGGGTCACCCTACGAGCAGTACTTC. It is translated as CSASFQSGRRSGSPYEQYF.